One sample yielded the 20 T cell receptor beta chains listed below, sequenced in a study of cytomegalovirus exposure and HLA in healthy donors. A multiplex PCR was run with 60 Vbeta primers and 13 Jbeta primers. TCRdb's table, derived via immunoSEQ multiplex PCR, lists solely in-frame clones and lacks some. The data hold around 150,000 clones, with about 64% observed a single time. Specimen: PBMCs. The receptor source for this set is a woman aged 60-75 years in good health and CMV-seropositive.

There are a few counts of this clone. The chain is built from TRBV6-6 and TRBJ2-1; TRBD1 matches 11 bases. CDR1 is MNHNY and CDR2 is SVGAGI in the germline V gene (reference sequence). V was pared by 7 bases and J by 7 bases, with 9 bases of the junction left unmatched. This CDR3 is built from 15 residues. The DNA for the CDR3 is TGTGCCAGCACCAGCCGGACAGGGGGCGGAAATGAGCAGTTCTTC. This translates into CASTSRTGGGNEQFF.

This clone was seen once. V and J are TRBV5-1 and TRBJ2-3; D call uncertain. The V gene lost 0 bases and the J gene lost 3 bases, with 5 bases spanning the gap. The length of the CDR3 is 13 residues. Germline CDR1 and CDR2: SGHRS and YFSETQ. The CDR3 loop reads CASSLAPTDTQYF. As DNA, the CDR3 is TGCGCCAGCAGCTTGGCCCCGACAGATACGCAGTATTTT.

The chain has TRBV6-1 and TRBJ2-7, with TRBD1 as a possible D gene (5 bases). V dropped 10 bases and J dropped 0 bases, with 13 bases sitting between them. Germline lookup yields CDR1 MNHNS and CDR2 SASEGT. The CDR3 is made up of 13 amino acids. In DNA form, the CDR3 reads TGTGCCACTCACCAGGGCAGCTCCTACGAGCAGTACTTC. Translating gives CATHQGSSYEQYF.

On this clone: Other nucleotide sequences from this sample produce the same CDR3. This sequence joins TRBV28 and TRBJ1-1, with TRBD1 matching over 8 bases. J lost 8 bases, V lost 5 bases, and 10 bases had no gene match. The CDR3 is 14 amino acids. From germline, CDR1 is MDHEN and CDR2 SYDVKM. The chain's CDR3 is CASSRQGLGYEAFF. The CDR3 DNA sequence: TGTGCCAGCAGTCGACAGGGGCTCGGATACGAAGCTTTCTTT. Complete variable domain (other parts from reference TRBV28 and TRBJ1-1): DVKVTQSSRYLVKRTGEKVFLECVQDMDHENMFWYRQDPGLGLRLIYFSYDVKMKEKGDIPEGYSVSREKKERFSLILESASTNQTSMYLCASSRQGLGYEAFFGQGTRLTVV.

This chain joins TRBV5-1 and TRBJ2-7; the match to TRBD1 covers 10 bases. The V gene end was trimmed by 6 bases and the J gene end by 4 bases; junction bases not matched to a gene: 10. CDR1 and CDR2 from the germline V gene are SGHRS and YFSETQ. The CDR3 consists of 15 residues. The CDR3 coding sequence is TGCGCCAGCAACTCGGGGGACAGGGGTGCGTACGAGCAGTACTTC. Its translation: CASNSGDRGAYEQYF.

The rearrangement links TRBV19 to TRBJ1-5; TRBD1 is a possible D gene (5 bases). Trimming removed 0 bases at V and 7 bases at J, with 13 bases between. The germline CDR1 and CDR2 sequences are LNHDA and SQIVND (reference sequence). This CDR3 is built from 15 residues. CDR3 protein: CASSIDRAGRQPQHF. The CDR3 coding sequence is TGTGCCAGTAGTATAGATCGGGCAGGGAGGCAGCCCCAGCATTTT.

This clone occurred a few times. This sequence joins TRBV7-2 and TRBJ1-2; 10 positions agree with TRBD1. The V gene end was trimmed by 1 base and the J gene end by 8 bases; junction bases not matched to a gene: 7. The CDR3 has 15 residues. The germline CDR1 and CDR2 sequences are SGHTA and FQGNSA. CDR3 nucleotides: TGTGCCAGCAGCTTAGACGGACGGGACAGGGGAGGCTACACCTTC. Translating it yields CASSLDGRDRGGYTF.

This CDR3 is CASSLQRQGVYGYTF. The CDR3 DNA reads as TGTGCCAGCAGTTTACAGAGACAGGGCGTCTATGGCTACACCTTC. V usage is TRBV2 and J usage is TRBJ1-2; 7 bases are shared with TRBD1. V dropped 5 bases and J dropped 4; count of bases not matched to a gene: 10. The CDR3 sequence is 15 residues long. Germline loops: CDR1 SNHLY, CDR2 FYNNEI.

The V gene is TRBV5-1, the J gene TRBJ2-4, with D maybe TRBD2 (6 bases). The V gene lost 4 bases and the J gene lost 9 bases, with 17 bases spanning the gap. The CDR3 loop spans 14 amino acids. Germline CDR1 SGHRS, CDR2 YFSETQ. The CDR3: CASSPPPGEVIQYF. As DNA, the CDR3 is TGCGCCAGCAGCCCTCCCCCGGGAGAGGTCATTCAGTACTTC.

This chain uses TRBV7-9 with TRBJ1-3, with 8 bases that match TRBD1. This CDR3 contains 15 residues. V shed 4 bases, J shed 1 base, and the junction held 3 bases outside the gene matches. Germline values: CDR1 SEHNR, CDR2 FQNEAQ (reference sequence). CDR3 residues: CASSSGTGSGNTIYF. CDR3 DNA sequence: TGTGCCAGCAGCTCGGGGACAGGATCTGGAAACACCATATATTTT.

CDR3 coding DNA: TGCGCCAGCAGTACTCCGTACAATGAGCAGTTCTTC. It is translated as CASSTPYNEQFF. This chain uses TRBV10-1 with TRBJ2-1; unclear D gene. The germline CDR1 and CDR2 sequences are WNHNN and SYGVQD (reference sequence). V shed 5 bases and J shed 4 bases, with 6 bases lying between them. CDR3 size: 12 residues.

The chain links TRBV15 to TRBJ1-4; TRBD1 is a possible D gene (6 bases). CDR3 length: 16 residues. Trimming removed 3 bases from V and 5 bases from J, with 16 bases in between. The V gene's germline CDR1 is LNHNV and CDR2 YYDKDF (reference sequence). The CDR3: CATSSTYRDLNEKLFF. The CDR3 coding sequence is TGTGCCACCAGCAGTACCTACAGGGACCTAAATGAAAAACTGTTTTTT.

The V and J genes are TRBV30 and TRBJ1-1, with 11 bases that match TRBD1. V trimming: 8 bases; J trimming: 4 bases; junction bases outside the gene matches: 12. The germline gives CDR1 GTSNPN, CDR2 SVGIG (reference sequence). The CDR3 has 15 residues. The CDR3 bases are TGTGCCCGAACCCGGGACAGGGGGGTTGGCACTGAAGCTTTCTTT. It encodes CARTRDRGVGTEAFF. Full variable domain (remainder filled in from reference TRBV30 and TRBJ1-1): SQTIHQWPATLVQPVGSPLSLECTVEGTSNPNLYWYRQAAGRGLQLLFYSVGIGQISSEVPQNLSASRPQDRQFILSSKKLLLSDSGFYLCARTRDRGVGTEAFFGQGTRLTVV.

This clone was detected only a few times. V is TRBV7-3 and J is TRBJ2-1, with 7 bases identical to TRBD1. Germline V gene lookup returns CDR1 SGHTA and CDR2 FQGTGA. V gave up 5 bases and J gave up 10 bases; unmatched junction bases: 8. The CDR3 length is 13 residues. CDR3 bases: TGTGCCAGCAGCCCCACCACGGACAGGGAGCAGTTCTTC. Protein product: CASSPTTDREQFF.

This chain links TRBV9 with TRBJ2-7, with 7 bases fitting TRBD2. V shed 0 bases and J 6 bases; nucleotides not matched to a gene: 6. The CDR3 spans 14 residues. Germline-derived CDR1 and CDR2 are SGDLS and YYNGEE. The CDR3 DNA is TGTGCCAGCAGCGTAGGACTAGCTAACCTCGAGCAGTACTTC. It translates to CASSVGLANLEQYF.

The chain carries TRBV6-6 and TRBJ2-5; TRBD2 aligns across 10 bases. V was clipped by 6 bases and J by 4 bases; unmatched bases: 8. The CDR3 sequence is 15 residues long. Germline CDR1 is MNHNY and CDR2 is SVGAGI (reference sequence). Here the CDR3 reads CASSLAGGGLETQYF. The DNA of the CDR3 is TGTGCCAGCAGCTTAGCGGGAGGCGGCCTAGAGACCCAGTACTTC.

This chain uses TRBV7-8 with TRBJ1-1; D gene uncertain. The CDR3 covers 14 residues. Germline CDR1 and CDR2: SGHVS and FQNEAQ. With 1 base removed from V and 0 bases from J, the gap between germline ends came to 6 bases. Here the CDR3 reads CASSLVFLNTEAFF. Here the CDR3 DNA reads TGTGCCAGCAGCTTAGTATTTCTGAACACTGAAGCTTTCTTT. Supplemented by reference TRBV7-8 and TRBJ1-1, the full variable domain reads GAGVSQSPRYKVAKRGQDVALRCDPISGHVSLFWYQQALGQGPEFLTYFQNEAQLDKSGLPSDRFFAERPEGSVSTLKIQRTQQEDSAVYLCASSLVFLNTEAFFGQGTRLTVV.

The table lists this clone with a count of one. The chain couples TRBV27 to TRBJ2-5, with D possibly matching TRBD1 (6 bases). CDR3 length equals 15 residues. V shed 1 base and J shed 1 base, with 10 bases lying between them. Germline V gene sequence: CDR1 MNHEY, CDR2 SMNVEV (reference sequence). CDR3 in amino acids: CASSLLDSLQETQYF. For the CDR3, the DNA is TGTGCCAGCAGTTTATTGGACAGTCTCCAAGAGACCCAGTACTTC.

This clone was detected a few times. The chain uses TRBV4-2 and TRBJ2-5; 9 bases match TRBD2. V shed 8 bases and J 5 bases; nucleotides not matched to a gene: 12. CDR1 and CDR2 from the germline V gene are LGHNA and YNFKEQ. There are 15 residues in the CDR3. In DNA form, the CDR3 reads TGTGCCAGCCCTCGGGATAGCGGGAGCGGCGAGACCCAGTACTTC. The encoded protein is CASPRDSGSGETQYF.

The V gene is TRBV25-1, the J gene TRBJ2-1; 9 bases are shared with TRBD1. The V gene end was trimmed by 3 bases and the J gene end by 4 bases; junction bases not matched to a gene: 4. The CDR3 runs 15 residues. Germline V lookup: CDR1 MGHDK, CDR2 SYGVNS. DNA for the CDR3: TGTGCCAGCAGTGAGTTGGGGACAGGGTACAATGAGCAGTTCTTC. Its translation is CASSELGTGYNEQFF.